The sequence of this T cell receptor (beta chain) was determined in a study of blood T cell repertoires in COVID-19. The junction had 12 bases not matched to a gene; V was cut back by 5 bases and J by 6 bases. CDR1 is SNHLY, CDR2 FYNNEI, per germline. The CDR3 spans 16 residues. Clones were read by immunoSEQ multiplex PCR, and TCRdb kept only the in-frame ones, dropping some. This sample carries 490,000 or so clones, around 85% of them seen once, and the ten largest clones take 7% to 10%. The chain employs TRBV2 and TRBJ1-5; 8 bases match TRBD1. The sequence was collected from a woman in her sixties or seventies who had recovered from COVID-19. The source material was PBMCs or T cells enriched from blood (not recorded which). DNA for the CDR3: TGTGCCAGCAGTCTTTCTGACAGGGGTATTGGTCAGCCCCAGCATTTT. Its translation is CASSLSDRGIGQPQHF.